Shown below are 22 T cell receptor beta chains from a single sample sequenced in a study of early T cells in non-severe SARS-CoV-2 infection. Each CDR3 protein gets one entry after TCRdb re-called the 5' RACE reads with MiXCR. The sample yields tens of thousands of distinct CDR3 sequences, 6% to 7% seen once. The specimen sequenced was whole blood. All receptors come from an adult who was a healthcare worker with PCR-confirmed SARS-CoV-2 infection or an uninfected control (not recorded which).

This clonotype was found many times. This sequence joins TRBV29-1 and TRBJ1-5; 8 bases fit TRBD1. CDR1 is SQVTM, CDR2 ANQGSEA, per germline. CDR3 length: 14 residues. The V segment lost 6 bases and the J segment 5 bases; nucleotides outside the gene matches: 9. The CDR3 loop is CSVRIQGADQPQHF. The CDR3 DNA is TGCAGCGTGAGAATTCAGGGGGCCGATCAGCCCCAGCATTTT.

This clonotype was detected many times. The chain has TRBV29-1 and TRBJ2-5; 9 nucleotides agree with TRBD1. V shed 7 bases, J shed 7 bases, and the junction held 10 bases outside the gene matches. CDR1 SQVTM and CDR2 ANQGSEA come from the germline V gene. CDR3 length equals 13 residues. CDR3 residues: CSADRGRLGTQYF. DNA of the CDR3: TGCAGCGCCGACAGGGGGAGGCTGGGGACCCAGTACTTC. The entire variable domain, with the rest obtained from reference TRBV29-1 and TRBJ2-5, is as follows: SAVISQKPSRDICQRGTSLTIQCQVDSQVTMMFWYRQQPGQSLTLIATANQGSEATYESGFVIDKFPISRPNLTFSTLTVSNMSPEDSSIYLCSADRGRLGTQYFGPGTRLLVL.

Ten or more counts support this clonotype. V and J are TRBV7-9 and TRBJ2-7, with D uncertain. CDR1 SEHNR and CDR2 FQNEAQ come from the germline V gene (reference sequence). The length of the CDR3 is 13 residues. V was trimmed by 3 bases and J by 1 base, leaving 7 bases between them. CDR3 bases: TGTGCCAGCAGCTTGCAGGTTTCCTACGAGCAGTACTTC. Residues: CASSLQVSYEQYF.

The rearrangement links TRBV29-1 to TRBJ2-7, with D perhaps TRBD2 (5 bases). With 1 base removed from V and 7 bases from J, the gap between germline ends came to 8 bases. The CDR3 is made up of 11 amino acids. The germline gives CDR1 SQVTM, CDR2 ANQGSEA. The CDR3 DNA reads TGCAGCGTTGAAGGTCAGCGGGAGCAGTACTTC. Protein: CSVEGQREQYF.

This clonotype came up many times. The chain joins TRBV11-2 to TRBJ2-3, with D possibly being TRBD2 (5 bases). Deletions cut 6 bases from V and 2 bases from J, with 12 bases between. The length of the CDR3 is 14 residues. CDR1 SGHAT and CDR2 FQNNGV come from the germline V gene. The CDR3 spells CASSSGWSTDTQYF. CDR3 sequence (DNA): TGTGCCAGCAGTTCGGGGTGGTCCACAGATACGCAGTATTTT.

The table lists this clonotype with many counts. The chain carries TRBV7-6 and TRBJ1-1; tentatively, D is TRBD1 (5 bases). This CDR3 spans 14 amino acids. Trimming left V 3 bases short and J 2 bases short, with 10 bases between. From germline, CDR1 is SGHVS and CDR2 FNYEAQ. DNA for the CDR3: TGTGCCAGCAGCTTGGACACCTTAAACACTGAAGCTTTCTTT. This encodes CASSLDTLNTEAFF.

This clonotype was recorded a few times. The CDR3 reads CASSFPGTGSGANVLTF. CDR3 DNA: TGTGCCAGCAGTTTTCCCGGGACGGGCTCTGGGGCCAACGTCCTGACTTTC. The chain joins TRBV6-2 or TRBV6-3 to TRBJ2-6; D may match TRBD1 or TRBD2 (5 bases each). V was pared by 4 bases and J by 0 bases, with 13 bases between. The CDR3 sequence is 17 residues long. Germline assignment: CDR1 MNHEY and CDR2 SVGEGT.

The rearrangement joins TRBV9 to TRBJ1-1; no definite D call. Trimming removed 0 bases from V and 5 bases from J, with 5 bases in between. Germline V gives CDR1 SGDLS, CDR2 YYNGEE. The CDR3 loop spans 12 amino acids. The CDR3 protein is CASSVGVTEAFF. DNA of the CDR3: TGTGCCAGCAGCGTAGGGGTGACTGAAGCTTTCTTT.

By share of the sample, this clonotype is medium-sized. The chain uses TRBV27 and TRBJ2-7; D remains unclear. V lost 0 bases to trimming and J lost 7 bases, with 16 bases between them. This CDR3 has 15 amino acids. The germline V gene encodes CDR1 MNHEY and CDR2 SMNVEV (reference sequence). Here the CDR3 DNA reads TGTGCCAGCAGTTTATCGGCACAGTTCTCCTCGGAGCAGTACTTC. Encoded protein: CASSLSAQFSSEQYF.

This rearrangement joins TRBV6-5 to TRBJ1-3; a weak D match, TRBD1 (6 bases). This CDR3 has 15 residues. In germline, CDR1 is MNHEY, CDR2 SVGAGI. Trimming shortened V by 6 bases and J by 0 bases, and 12 bases separated the two germline ends. Here the CDR3 DNA reads TGTGCCAGCAGACGACAGGAGAGCTCTGGAAACACCATATATTTT. This gives the protein CASRRQESSGNTIYF.

This clonotype was seen many times. The V gene is TRBV4-1, the J gene TRBJ1-2; 9 bases align to TRBD1. The CDR3 length is 13 residues. V shed 6 bases, J shed 8 bases, and the junction held 7 bases outside the gene matches. Germline lookup yields CDR1 MGHRA and CDR2 YSYEKL. CDR3 DNA sequence: TGCGCCAGCAGAGACAGGGGGTTAGGAGGCTACACCTTC. As protein: CASRDRGLGGYTF.

This clonotype was seen ten or more times. The chain combines TRBV30 with TRBJ1-1, with 9 bases aligning to TRBD1. J gave up 3 bases and V 1 base, and 3 bases lay outside the gene matches. This CDR3 comprises 14 residues. Germline CDR1 reads GTSNPN; CDR2 reads SVGIG (reference sequence). This CDR3 is CAWSATGGYTEAFF. The CDR3 bases are TGTGCCTGGAGTGCGACAGGGGGGTACACTGAAGCTTTCTTT.

Many counts were recorded for this clonotype. The chain joins TRBV29-1 to TRBJ1-1; 8 bases are shared with TRBD1. Trimming removed 5 bases from V and 7 bases from J; junction bases left unmatched: 6. This CDR3 comprises 12 residues. The germline V gene encodes CDR1 SQVTM and CDR2 ANQGSEA. DNA for the CDR3: TGCAGCGTTTCAGACAGGGGCCTTGAAGCTTTCTTT. Residues: CSVSDRGLEAFF.

This clonotype has ten or more counts. V usage is TRBV3-1 and J usage is TRBJ2-1, with unresolved D. Germline assignment: CDR1 LGHDT and CDR2 YNNKEL (reference sequence). This CDR3 has 15 residues. V lost 0 bases to trimming and J lost 3 bases, with 9 bases between them. The CDR3 loop is CASSQDRSYYNEQFF. The CDR3 nucleotides read TGTGCCAGCAGCCAAGATCGATCCTACTACAATGAGCAGTTCTTC.

This rearrangement joins TRBV25-1 to TRBJ1-3; D remains ambiguous. Per the germline V gene, CDR1 is MGHDK and CDR2 is SYGVNS. The V end was cut by 10 bases, the J end by 0 bases, with 7 bases between. This CDR3 has 12 amino acids. CDR3 sequence reads: CATVTSGNTIYF. The CDR3 DNA is TGTGCCACGGTAACCTCTGGAAACACCATATATTTT.

This clonotype showed up just a few times. The CDR3 loop is CSASSGGGRFYNEQFF. Here the CDR3 DNA reads TGCAGTGCCTCTAGCGGGGGGGGAAGATTCTACAATGAGCAGTTCTTC. V and J are TRBV20-1 and TRBJ2-1; TRBD2 aligns across 12 bases. Germline CDR1 is DFQATT and CDR2 is SNEGSKA (reference sequence). V lost 6 bases to trimming and J lost 3 bases; unmatched junction nucleotides: 9. CDR3 length: 16 residues.

The sample holds a few counts of this clonotype. The J gene is TRBJ1-3, the V gene TRBV4-3, with D maybe TRBD1 (5 bases). CDR1 and CDR2 from the germline V gene are LGHNA and YSLEER. V dropped 0 bases and J dropped 2 bases, with 8 bases sitting between them. CDR3 length equals 15 residues. The CDR3 spells CASSQDLGAGNTIYF. The DNA of the CDR3 is TGCGCCAGCAGCCAAGATCTGGGGGCTGGAAACACCATATATTTT.

The table lists this clonotype with many counts. The chain combines TRBV4-2 with TRBJ1-4, with a possible D match to TRBD1 (5 bases). CDR3 length: 13 residues. Trimming took 0 bases from V and 14 from J, leaving 13 bases between them. Per the germline V gene, CDR1 is LGHNA and CDR2 is YNFKEQ. CDR3 sequence reads: CASSQDRSGNLFF. The CDR3 region has the DNA TGTGCCAGCAGCCAAGATCGTTCAGGGAATCTGTTTTTT.

The V and J genes are TRBV6-2 or TRBV6-3 and TRBJ2-1, with TRBD1 identical over 9 bases. CDR1 and CDR2 (germline): MNHEY, SVGEGT. This CDR3 region has 20 residues. With V trimmed by 0 bases and J by 0 bases, 12 bases remained unmatched. CDR3 DNA sequence: TGTGCCAGCAGTTACTCGGTACAGGGGGCTCTTCCGAGCTCCTACAATGAGCAGTTCTTC. It yields the protein CASSYSVQGALPSSYNEQFF.

This clonotype occurred many times. J is TRBJ2-1 and V is TRBV2; tentative D call: TRBD2 (6 bases). Germline assignment: CDR1 SNHLY and CDR2 FYNNEI. V was cut by 3 bases and J by 2 bases, with 11 bases left in between. The CDR3 spans 15 residues. The CDR3 sequence is CASSDLGGPYNEQFF. CDR3 DNA sequence: TGTGCCAGCAGTGATTTGGGGGGTCCCTACAATGAGCAGTTCTTC.

Comment on this clonotype: Sequence at one end of the junction differs from germline and may be a read error. The CDR3 DNA follows: TGCGCCAGCAGGTTGGCGGGGGGCGGAGAGCAGTACTTC. Amino acids: CASRLAGGGEQYF. The chain combines TRBV5-1 with TRBJ2-7, with TRBD2 matching 8 bases. Germline-derived CDR1 and CDR2 are SGHRS and YFSETQ. The CDR3 is 13 amino acids.

In nucleotides, the CDR3 is TGTGCCAGTAGCCTGGACAGGGGGCTATTTACGCAGTATTTT. This sequence encodes CASSLDRGLFTQYF. The chain joins TRBV19 to TRBJ2-3; 11 bases are shared with TRBD1. The CDR3 is 14 residues long. Germline-derived CDR1 and CDR2 are LNHDA and SQIVND (reference sequence). The V segment lost 6 bases and the J segment 8 bases; nucleotides outside the gene matches: 7.